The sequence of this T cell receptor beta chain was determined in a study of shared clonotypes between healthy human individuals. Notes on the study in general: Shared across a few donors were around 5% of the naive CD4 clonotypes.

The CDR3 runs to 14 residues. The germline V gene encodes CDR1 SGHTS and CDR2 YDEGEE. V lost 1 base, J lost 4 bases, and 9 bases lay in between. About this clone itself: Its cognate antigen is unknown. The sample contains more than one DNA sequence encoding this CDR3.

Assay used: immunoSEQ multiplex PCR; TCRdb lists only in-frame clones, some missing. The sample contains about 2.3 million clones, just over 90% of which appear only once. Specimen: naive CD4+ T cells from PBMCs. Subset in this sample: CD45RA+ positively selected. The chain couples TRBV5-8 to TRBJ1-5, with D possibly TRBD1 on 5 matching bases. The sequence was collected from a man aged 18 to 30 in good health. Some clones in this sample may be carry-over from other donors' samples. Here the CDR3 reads CASSLRQGNQPQHF. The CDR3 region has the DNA TGTGCCAGCAGCTTGAGGCAGGGTAATCAGCCCCAGCATTTT.